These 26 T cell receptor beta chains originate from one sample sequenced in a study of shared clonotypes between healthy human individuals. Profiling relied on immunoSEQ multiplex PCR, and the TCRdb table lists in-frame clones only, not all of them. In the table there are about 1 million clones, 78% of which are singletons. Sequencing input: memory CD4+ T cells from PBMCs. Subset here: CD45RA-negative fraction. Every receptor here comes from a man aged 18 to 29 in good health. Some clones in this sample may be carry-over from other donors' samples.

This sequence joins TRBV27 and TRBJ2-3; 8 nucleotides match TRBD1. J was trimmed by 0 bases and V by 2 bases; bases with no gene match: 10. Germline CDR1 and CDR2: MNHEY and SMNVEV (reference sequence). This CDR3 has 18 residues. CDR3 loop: CASSLGQGSTRSTDTQYF. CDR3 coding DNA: TGTGCCAGCAGTTTAGGACAGGGCTCCACCCGTAGCACAGATACGCAGTATTTT.

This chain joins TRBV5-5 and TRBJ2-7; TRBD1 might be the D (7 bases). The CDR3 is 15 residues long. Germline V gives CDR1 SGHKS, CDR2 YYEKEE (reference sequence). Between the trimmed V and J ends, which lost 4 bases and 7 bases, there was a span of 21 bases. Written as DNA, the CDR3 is TGTGCCAGCAGCAAGATGGACAGGAGGCGGGAAGAGCAGTACTTC. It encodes CASSKMDRRREEQYF.

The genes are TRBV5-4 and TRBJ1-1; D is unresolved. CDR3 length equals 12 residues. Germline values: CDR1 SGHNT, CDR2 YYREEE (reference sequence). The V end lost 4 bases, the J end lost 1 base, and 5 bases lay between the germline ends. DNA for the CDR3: TGTGCCAGCAGCCCTAGGAACACTGAAGCTTTCTTT. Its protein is CASSPRNTEAFF.

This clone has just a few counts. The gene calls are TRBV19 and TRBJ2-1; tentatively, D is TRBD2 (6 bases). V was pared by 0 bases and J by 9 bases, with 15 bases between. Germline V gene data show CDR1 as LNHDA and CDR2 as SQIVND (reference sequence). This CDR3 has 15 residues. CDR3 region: CASSIELASFREQFF. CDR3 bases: TGTGCCAGTAGTATAGAACTAGCCTCGTTTCGTGAGCAGTTCTTC.

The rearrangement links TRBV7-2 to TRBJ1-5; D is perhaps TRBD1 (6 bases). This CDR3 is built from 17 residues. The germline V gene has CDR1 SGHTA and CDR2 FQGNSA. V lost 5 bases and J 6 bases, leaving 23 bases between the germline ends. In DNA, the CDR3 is TGTGCCAGCAGCCCCGGGATGGGCAGGGGCGCGGGTCAGCCCCAGCATTTT. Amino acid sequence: CASSPGMGRGAGQPQHF.

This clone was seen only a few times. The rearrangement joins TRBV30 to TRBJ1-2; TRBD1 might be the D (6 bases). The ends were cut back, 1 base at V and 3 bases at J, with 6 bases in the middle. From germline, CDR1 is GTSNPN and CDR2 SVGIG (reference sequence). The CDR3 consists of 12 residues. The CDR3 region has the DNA TGTGCCTGGAGTGGGGGGCACTATGGCTACACCTTC. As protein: CAWSGGHYGYTF.

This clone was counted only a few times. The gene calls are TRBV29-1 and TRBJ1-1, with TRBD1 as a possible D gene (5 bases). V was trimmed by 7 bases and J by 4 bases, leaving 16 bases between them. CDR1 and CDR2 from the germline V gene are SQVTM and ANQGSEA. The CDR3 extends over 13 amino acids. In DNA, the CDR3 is TGCAGCGCCGAAAGGGACGCGACCACTGAAGCTTTCTTT. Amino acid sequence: CSAERDATTEAFF.

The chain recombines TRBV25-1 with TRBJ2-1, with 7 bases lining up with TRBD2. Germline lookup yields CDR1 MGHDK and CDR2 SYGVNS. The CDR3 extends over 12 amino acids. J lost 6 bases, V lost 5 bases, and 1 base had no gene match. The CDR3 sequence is CASSWGGNEQFF. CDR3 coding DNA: TGTGCCAGCAGTTGGGGGGGCAATGAGCAGTTCTTC. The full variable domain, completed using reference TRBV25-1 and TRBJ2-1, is EADIYQTPRYLVIGTGKKITLECSQTMGHDKMYWYQQDPGMELHLIHYSYGVNSTEKGDLSSESTVSRIRTEHFPLTLESARPSHTSQYLCASSWGGNEQFFGPGTRLTVL.

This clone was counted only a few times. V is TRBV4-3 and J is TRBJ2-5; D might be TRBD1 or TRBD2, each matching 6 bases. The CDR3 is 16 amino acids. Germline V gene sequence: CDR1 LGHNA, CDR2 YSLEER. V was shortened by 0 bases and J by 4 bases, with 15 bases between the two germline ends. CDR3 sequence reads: CASSQDFRGRGETQYF. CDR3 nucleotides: TGCGCCAGCAGCCAAGATTTCCGGGGGCGGGGAGAGACCCAGTACTTC.

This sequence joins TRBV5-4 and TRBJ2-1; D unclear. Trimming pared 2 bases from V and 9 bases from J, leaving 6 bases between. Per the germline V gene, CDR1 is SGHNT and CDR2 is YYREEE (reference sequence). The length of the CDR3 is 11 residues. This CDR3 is CASSFSSEQFF. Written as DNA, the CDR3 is TGTGCCAGCAGCTTTTCGTCTGAGCAGTTCTTC.

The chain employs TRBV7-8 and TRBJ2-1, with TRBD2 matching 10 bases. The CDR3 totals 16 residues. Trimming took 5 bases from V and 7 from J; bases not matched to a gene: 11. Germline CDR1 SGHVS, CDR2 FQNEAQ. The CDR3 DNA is TGTGCCAGCAGCCGTCTTGGTAGCGGGAGGTGGAATGAGCAGTTCTTC. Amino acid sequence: CASSRLGSGRWNEQFF.

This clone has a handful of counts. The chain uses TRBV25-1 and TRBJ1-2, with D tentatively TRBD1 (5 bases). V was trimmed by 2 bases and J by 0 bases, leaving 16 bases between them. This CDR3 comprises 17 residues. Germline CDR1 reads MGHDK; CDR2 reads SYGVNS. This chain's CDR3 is CASSEARPGPSNYGYTF. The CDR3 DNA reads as TGTGCCAGCAGTGAAGCTAGACCGGGACCCTCTAACTATGGCTACACCTTC.

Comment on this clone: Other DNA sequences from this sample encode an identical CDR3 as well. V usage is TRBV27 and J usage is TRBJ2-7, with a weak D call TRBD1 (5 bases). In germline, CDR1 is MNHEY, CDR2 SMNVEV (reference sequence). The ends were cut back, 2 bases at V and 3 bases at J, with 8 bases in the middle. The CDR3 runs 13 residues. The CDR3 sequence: CASSLQGFYEQYF. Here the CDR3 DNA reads TGTGCCAGCAGTTTACAGGGCTTCTACGAGCAGTACTTC.

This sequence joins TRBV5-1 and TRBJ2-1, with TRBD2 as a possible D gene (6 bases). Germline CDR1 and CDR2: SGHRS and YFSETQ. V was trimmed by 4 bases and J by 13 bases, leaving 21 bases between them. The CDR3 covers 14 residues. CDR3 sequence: CASSLDGGASFQFF. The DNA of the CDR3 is TGCGCCAGCAGCCTGGACGGGGGAGCGTCTTTTCAGTTCTTC.

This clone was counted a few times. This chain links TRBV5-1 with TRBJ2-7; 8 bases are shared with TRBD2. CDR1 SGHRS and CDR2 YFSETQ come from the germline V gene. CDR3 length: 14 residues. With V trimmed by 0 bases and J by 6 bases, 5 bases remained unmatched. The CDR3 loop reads CASSLEGLGGEQYF. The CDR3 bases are TGCGCCAGCAGCTTGGAGGGACTAGGGGGCGAGCAGTACTTC. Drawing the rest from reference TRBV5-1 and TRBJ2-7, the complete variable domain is KAGVTQTPRYLIKTRGQQVTLSCSPISGHRSVSWYQQTPGQGLQFLFEYFSETQRNKGNFPGRFSGRQFSNSRSEMNVSTLELGDSALYLCASSLEGLGGEQYFGPGTRLTVT.

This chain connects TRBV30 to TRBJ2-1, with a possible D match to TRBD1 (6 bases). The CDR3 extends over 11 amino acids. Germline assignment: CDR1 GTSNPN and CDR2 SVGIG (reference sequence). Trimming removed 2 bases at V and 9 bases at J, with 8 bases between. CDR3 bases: TGTGCCTGGAGTCTACAGGGTGAGCAGTTCTTC. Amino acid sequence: CAWSLQGEQFF.

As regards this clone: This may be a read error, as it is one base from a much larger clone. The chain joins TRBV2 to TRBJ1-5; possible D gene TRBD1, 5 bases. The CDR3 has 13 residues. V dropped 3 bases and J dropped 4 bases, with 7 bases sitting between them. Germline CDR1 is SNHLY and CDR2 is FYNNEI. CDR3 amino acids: CASSDRENQPQHF. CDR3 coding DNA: TGTGCCAGCAGTGACAGGGAAAATCAGCCCCAGCATTTT.

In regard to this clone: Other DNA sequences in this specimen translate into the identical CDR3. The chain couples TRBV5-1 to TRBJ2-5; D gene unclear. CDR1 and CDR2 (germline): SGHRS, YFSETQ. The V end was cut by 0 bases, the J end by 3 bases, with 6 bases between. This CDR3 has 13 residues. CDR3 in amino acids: CASSLAVEETQYF. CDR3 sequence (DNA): TGCGCCAGCAGCTTGGCGGTGGAAGAGACCCAGTACTTC.

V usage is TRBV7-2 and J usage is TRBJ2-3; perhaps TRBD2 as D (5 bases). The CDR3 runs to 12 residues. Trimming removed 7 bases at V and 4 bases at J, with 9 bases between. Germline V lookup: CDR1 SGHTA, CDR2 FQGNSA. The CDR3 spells CASKAAADTQYF. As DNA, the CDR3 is TGTGCCAGCAAAGCGGCAGCAGATACGCAGTATTTT.

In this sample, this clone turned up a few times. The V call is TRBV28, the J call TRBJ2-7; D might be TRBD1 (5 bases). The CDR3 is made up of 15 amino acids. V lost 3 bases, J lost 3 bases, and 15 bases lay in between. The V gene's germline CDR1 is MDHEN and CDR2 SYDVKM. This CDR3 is CASSLFRTTYYEQYF. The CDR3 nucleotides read TGTGCCAGCAGTTTGTTTCGGACAACCTACTACGAGCAGTACTTC.

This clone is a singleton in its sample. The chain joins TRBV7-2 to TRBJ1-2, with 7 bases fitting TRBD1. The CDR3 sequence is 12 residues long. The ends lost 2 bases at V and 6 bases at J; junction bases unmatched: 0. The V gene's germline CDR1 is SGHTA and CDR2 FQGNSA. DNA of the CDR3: TGTGCCAGCAGCTTAAGGGGGCATGGCTACACCTTC. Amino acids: CASSLRGHGYTF.

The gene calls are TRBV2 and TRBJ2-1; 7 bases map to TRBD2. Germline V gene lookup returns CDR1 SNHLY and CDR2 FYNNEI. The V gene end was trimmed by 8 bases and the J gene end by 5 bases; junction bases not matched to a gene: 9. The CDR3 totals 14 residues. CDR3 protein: CASSGGGSHNEQFF. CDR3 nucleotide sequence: TGTGCCAGCTCGGGAGGCGGGAGCCACAATGAGCAGTTCTTC. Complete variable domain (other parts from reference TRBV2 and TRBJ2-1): EPEVTQTPSHQVTQMGQEVILRCVPISNHLYFYWYRQILGQKVEFLVSFYNNEISEKSEIFDDQFSVERPDGSNFTLKIRSTKLEDSAMYFCASSGGGSHNEQFFGPGTRLTVL.

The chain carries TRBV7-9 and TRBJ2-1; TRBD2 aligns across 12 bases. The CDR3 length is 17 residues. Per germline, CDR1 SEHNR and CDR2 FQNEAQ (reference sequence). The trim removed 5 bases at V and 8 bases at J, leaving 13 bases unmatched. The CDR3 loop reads CASSPWGTPSGRDEQFF. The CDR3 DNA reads TGTGCCAGCAGCCCCTGGGGAACGCCTAGCGGGAGGGATGAGCAGTTCTTC.

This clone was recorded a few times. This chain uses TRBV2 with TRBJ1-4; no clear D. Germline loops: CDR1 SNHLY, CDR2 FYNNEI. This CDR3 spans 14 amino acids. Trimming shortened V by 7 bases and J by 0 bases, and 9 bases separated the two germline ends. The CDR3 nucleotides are TGTGCCAGCACGGTCGGTGCAACTAATGAAAAACTGTTTTTT. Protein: CASTVGATNEKLFF.

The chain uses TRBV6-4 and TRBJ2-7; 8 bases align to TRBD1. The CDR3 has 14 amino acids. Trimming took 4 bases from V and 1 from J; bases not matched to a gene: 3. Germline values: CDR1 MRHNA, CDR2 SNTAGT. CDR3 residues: CASSGDRRSYEQYF. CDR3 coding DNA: TGTGCCAGCAGTGGGGACAGGCGTTCCTACGAGCAGTACTTC.

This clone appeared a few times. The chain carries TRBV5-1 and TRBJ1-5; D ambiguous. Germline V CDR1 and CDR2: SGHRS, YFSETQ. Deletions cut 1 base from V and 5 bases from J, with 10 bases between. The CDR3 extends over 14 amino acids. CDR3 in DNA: TGCGCCAGCAGCTTGACTGGGAAAGATCAGCCCCAGCATTTT. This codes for CASSLTGKDQPQHF.